This section outlines one TCR beta chain sequence together with its context. This sample was included in a study of blood T cell repertoires in COVID-19. The wider study: The origin of the acute and convalescent COVID-19 samples was the United States, Italy and Spain. T cells, B-cell-depleted T cells, or PBMCs provided the cDNA or gDNA that served as material.

V shed 0 bases and J 5 bases; nucleotides not matched to a gene: 4. The germline gives CDR1 LGHNA, CDR2 YNFKEQ. CDR3 length: 14 residues. Authors' data handling: Amplifying reference gene primers gave estimates of nucleated cell counts. The method was immunoSEQ multiplex PCR; TCRdb's version includes in-frame clones alone and lacks a portion of them. D and trimming were read from the DNA, whereas the V and J calls and clone size are those reported in that table. Of fewer than 200,000 clones in the sample, roughly 85% were seen once. The chain employs TRBV4-2 and TRBJ2-7; 7 nucleotides match TRBD1. The TCR originated in a woman of 80 years or more with acute or convalescent COVID-19. Sequenced material: peripheral blood. The CDR3 protein is CASSQDQGVNEQYF. The CDR3 DNA follows: TGTGCCAGCAGCCAAGATCAGGGGGTGAACGAGCAGTACTTC.